This T cell receptor beta chain was recorded in a study of blood T cell repertoires in COVID-19. Trimming removed 8 bases at V and 10 bases at J, with 20 bases between. This CDR3 is 13 amino acids long. Germline loops: CDR1 MNHEY, CDR2 SVGAGI. The assay was immunoSEQ multiplex PCR, and TCRdb's table has in-frame clones only and misses some. The table includes about 330,000 clones, roughly 90% detected once. This TCR derives from a woman in her forties or fifties with active or convalescent COVID-19. The chain couples TRBV6-5 to TRBJ1-1; D perhaps matches TRBD1 (5 bases). Sequencing used peripheral blood. The chain's CDR3 is CASYREAGRTAFF. The DNA of the CDR3 is TGTGCCAGCTATAGGGAAGCGGGGCGAACAGCTTTCTTT.